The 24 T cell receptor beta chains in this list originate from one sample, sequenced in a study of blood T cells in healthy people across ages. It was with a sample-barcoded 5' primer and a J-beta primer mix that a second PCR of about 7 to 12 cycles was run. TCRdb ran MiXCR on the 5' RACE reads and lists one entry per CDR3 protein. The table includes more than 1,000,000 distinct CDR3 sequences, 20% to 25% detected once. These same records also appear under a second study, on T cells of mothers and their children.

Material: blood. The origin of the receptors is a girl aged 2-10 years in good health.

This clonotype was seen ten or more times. The CDR3 sequence: CASSPGLAGVETQYF. CDR3 in DNA: TGTGCCAGCAGCCCTGGACTAGCGGGAGTGGAGACCCAGTACTTC. This chain links TRBV28 with TRBJ2-5; 13 bases map to TRBD2. V lost 6 bases to trimming and J lost 5 bases; unmatched junction nucleotides: 6. Looked up from germline, CDR1 is MDHEN and CDR2 is SYDVKM. The CDR3 extends over 15 amino acids. The complete variable domain, with remaining parts taken from reference TRBV28 and TRBJ2-5, reads DVKVTQSSRYLVKRTGEKVFLECVQDMDHENMFWYRQDPGLGLRLIYFSYDVKMKEKGDIPEGYSVSREKKERFSLILESASTNQTSMYLCASSPGLAGVETQYFGPGTRLLVL.

The CDR3 region is CSGKQGTQYF. CDR3 nucleotide sequence: TGCAGCGGGAAGCAGGGGACCCAGTACTTC. The V gene is TRBV29-1, the J gene TRBJ2-1, with D possibly being TRBD1 (5 bases). The DNA matches TRBJ2-5 better at its end, which makes the J call doubtful. Germline V gene sequence: CDR1 SQVTM, CDR2 ANQGSEA. The CDR3 sequence is 10 residues long.

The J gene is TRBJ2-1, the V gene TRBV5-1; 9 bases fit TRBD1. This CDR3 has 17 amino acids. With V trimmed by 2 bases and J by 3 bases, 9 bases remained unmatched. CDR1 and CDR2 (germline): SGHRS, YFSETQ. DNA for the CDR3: TGCGCCAGCAGCTTCCTAATCCCGGGACAGGGCTACAATGAGCAGTTCTTC. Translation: CASSFLIPGQGYNEQFF.

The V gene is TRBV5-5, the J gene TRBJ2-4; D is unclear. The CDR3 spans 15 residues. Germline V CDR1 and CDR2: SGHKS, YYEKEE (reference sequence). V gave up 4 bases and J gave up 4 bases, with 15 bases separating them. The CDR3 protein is CASSSEARWKNIQYF. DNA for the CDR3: TGTGCCAGCAGCAGTGAGGCGAGGTGGAAAAACATTCAGTACTTC.

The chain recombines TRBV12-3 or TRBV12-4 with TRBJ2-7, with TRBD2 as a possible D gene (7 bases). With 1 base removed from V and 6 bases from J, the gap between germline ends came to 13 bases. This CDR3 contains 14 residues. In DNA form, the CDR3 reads TGTGCCAGCAGTTTAGAGGGGGAGGGAGGCGAGCAGTACTTC. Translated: CASSLEGEGGEQYF.

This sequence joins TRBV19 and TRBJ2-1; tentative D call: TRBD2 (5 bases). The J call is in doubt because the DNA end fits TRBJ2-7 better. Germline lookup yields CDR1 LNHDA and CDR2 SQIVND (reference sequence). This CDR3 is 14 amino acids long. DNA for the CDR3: TGTGCCAGTAGTATTAGTGACGGCGGGTACGAGCAGTACTTC. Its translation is CASSISDGGYEQYF.

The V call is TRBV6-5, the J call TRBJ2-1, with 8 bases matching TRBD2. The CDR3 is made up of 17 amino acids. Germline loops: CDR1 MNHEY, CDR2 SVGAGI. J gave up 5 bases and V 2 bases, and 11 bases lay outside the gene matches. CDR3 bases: TGTGCCAGCAGTTACCCGATTGAGCGGGAGTCCCACAATGAGCAGTTCTTC. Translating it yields CASSYPIERESHNEQFF.

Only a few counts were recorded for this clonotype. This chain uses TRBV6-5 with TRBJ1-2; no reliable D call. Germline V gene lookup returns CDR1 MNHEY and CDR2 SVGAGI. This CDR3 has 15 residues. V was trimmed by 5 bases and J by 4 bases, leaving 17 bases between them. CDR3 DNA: TGTGCCAGCAGTCCTCCGACGGCCTGGCCCTATGGCTACACCTTC. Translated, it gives CASSPPTAWPYGYTF.

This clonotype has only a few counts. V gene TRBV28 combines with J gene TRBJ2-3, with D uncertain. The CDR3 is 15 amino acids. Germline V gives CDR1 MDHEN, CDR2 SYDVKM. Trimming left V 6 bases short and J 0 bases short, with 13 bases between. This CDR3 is CASSPGDLSTDTQYF. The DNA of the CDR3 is TGTGCCAGCAGCCCCGGTGACCTAAGCACAGATACGCAGTATTTT.

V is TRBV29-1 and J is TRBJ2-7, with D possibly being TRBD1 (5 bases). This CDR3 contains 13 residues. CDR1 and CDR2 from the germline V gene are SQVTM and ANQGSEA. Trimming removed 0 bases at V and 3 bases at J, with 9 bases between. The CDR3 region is CSVEDRQNYEQYF. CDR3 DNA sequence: TGCAGCGTTGAAGATCGACAGAACTACGAGCAGTACTTC.

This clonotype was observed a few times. The CDR3 reads CASSPGTVEQETQYF. The CDR3 bases are TGTGCCAGCAGTCCAGGGACGGTGGAACAAGAGACCCAGTACTTC. The chain links TRBV11-2 to TRBJ2-5, with D perhaps being TRBD1 or TRBD2 (5 bases each). The V end lost 6 bases, the J end lost 2 bases, and 16 bases lay between the germline ends. The germline CDR1 and CDR2 sequences are SGHAT and FQNNGV. The CDR3 has 15 residues.

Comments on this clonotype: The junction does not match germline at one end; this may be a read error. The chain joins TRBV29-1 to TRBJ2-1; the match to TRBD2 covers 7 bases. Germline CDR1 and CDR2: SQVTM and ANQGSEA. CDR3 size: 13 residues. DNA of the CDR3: TGCGGAGGGAGGGGCCCCATCAACAACGAGCAGTTCTTC. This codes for CGGRGPINNEQFF.

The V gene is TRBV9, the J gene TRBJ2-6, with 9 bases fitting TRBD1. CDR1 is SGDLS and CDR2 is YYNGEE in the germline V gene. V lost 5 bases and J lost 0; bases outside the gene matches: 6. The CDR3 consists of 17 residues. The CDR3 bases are TGTGCCAGCAGTTCCGGGACAGGGTTCTCTGGGGCCAACGTCCTGACTTTC. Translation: CASSSGTGFSGANVLTF.

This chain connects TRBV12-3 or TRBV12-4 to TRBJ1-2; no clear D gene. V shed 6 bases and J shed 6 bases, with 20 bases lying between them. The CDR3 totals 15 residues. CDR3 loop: CASRDGGSVVHGYTF. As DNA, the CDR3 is TGTGCCAGCAGGGACGGTGGATCGGTCGTTCATGGCTACACCTTC.

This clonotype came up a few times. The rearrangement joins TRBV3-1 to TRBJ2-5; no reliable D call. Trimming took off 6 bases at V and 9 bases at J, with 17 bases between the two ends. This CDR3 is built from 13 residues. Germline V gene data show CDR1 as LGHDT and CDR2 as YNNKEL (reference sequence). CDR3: CASSWDGFKSQYF. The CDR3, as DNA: TGTGCCAGCAGTTGGGATGGCTTCAAATCCCAGTACTTC.

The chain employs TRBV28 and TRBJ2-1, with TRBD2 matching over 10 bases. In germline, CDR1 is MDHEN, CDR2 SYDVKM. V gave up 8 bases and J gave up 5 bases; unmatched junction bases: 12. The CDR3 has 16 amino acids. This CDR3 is CASVSAGLAEHNEQFF. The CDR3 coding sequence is TGTGCCAGCGTATCAGCCGGACTAGCGGAGCACAATGAGCAGTTCTTC.

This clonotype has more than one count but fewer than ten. The CDR3 region has the DNA TGCGCCAGCAGCCTCGGGGTTCCCGCTGAAGCTTTCTTT. Residues: CASSLGVPAEAFF. This rearrangement joins TRBV4-3 to TRBJ1-1; D remains unclear. Germline V gene data show CDR1 as LGHNA and CDR2 as YSLEER. The V gene lost 4 bases and the J gene lost 6 bases, with 12 bases spanning the gap. The CDR3 sequence is 13 residues long.

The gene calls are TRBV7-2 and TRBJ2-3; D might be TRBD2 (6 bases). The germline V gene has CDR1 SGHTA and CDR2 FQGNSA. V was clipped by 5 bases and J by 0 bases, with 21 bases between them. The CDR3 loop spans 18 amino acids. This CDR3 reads CASSLVPPLLASTDTQYF. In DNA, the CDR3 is TGTGCCAGCAGCCTAGTCCCCCCGTTGCTAGCGAGCACAGATACGCAGTATTTT.

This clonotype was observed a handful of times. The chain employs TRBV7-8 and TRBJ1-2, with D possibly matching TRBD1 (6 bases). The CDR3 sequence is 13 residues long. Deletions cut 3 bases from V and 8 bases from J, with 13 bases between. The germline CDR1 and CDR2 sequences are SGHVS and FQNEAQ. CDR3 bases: TGTGCCAGCAGCTTGGCGGGGGGGCTCGGCTACACCTTC. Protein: CASSLAGGLGYTF.

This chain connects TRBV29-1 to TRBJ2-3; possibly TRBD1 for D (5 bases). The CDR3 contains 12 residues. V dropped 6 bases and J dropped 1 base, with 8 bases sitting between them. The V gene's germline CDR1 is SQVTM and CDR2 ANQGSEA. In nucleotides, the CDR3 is TGCAGCGTCAAAGGGGGCACAGATACGCAGTATTTT. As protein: CSVKGGTDTQYF.

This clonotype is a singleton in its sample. In DNA form, the CDR3 reads TGTGCCAGGGACAGGTTGACAGATACGCAGTATTTT. Translating it yields CARDRLTDTQYF. The V call is TRBV10-3, the J call TRBJ2-3; TRBD1 agrees at 8 bases. CDR1 and CDR2 (germline): ENHRY, SYGVKD. V shed 10 bases, J shed 3 bases, and the junction held 3 bases outside the gene matches. This CDR3 has 12 residues.

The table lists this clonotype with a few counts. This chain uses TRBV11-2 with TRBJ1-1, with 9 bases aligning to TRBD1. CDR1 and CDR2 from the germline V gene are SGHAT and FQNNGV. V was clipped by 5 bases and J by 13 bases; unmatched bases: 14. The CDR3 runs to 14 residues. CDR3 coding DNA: TGTGCCAGCAGCCCTCACCGGGACAGGGAAGTCGGTTTCTTT. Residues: CASSPHRDREVGFF.

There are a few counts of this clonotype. The chain's CDR3 is CASSLRGAAVTSGNTIYF. CDR3 DNA: TGTGCCAGCAGTTTACGTGGGGCCGCAGTGACCTCTGGAAACACCATATATTTT. This chain links TRBV12-3 or TRBV12-4 with TRBJ1-3; perhaps TRBD1 as D (5 bases). V was trimmed by 2 bases and J by 0 bases, leaving 17 bases between them. The CDR3 consists of 18 residues.

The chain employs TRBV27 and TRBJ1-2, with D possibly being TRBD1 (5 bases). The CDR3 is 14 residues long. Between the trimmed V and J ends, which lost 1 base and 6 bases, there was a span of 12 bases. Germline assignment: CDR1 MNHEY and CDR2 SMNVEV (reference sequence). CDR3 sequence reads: CASSLYVQGHGYTF. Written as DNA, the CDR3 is TGTGCCAGCAGTTTATATGTCCAGGGTCATGGCTACACCTTC.